This TCR beta chain stems from a study of blood T cells in healthy people across ages. This CDR3 is 12 amino acids long. Germline V gives CDR1 DFQATT, CDR2 SNEGSKA (reference sequence). Between the trimmed V and J ends, which lost 3 bases and 3 bases, there was a span of 9 bases. Primers used in a second PCR of about 6 to 12 cycles were a sample-barcoded 5' primer and a J-beta primer mix. Via MiXCR, TCRdb re-called the 5' RACE reads, giving one row per CDR3 protein. The data hold 1,500,000 or so distinct CDR3 sequences, with approximately 60% observed a single time. Specimen: blood. This sequence originates from a man younger than 35 in good health. The chain has TRBV20-1 and TRBJ2-7; D is perhaps TRBD1 (6 bases). The CDR3 region is CSASTGNYEQYF. CDR3 DNA: TGCAGTGCTAGTACAGGGAACTACGAGCAGTACTTC.